This TCR beta chain was obtained from a study of graft-versus-host responses after intestinal transplantation. Study as a whole: Every recipient had anti-thymocyte globulin induction and two to four years of tacrolimus plus steroids. General observations from the study: Recipient marrow harbored GvH clones, some of which surfaced first in ileum or blood. Peak circulating GvH clone levels were associated with early post-transplant HvG declines.

The V and J ends lost 2 bases and 5 bases respectively, with 12 bases between them. The CDR3 contains 14 residues. In germline, CDR1 is MNHEY, CDR2 SMNVEV (reference sequence). Libraries were prepared by immunoSEQ multiplex PCR; TCRdb keeps only in-frame clonotypes and omits some of them. Among under 150,000 clones listed, around nine tenths were seen once. A note on this clone: Its cognate antigen is unknown.

The input for sequencing was unstimulated CD4+ T cells sorted from spleen or lymph node cells, taken before intestinal transplant. The chain employs TRBV27 and TRBJ2-5; tentatively, D is TRBD2 (5 bases). This receptor was taken from a human donor who received an intestinal transplant. The CDR3 reads CASSLAGFGETQYF. The CDR3 DNA is TGTGCCAGCAGTTTAGCGGGCTTCGGGGAGACCCAGTACTTC.